The source of this T cell receptor beta chain is a study of regulatory T cells in long-lasting Graves disease. CDR3 length equals 19 residues. V gave up 1 base and J gave up 2 bases; unmatched junction bases: 10. CDR1 is MNHNS, CDR2 SASEGT, per germline. About this clonotype itself: As yet, its antigen is unknown.

Broader study findings: Preferential use of TRBV28, TRBJ1-2 and TRBJ2-5 was seen in persistent disease.

TCR beta libraries were built with iRepertoire HTBI primers and Arm-PCR of CDR3 regions. In TCRdb, the multiplex PCR reads were re-called with MiXCR into one record per CDR3 protein. Found here are some 400,000 distinct CDR3 sequences, around 14% of them singletons; the top ten hold approximately 15%. The time point: newly diagnosed GD, antithyroid drugs for less than 3 months. TCR sequences were obtained from RNA taken from PBMCs. This same sample was also part of a study on T cells in Graves' hyperthyroidism and ophthalmopathy.

The sample in question was peripheral blood mononuclear cells (PBMCs), obtained at new diagnosis, from a patient treated with antithyroid drugs. The origin of this receptor is a woman aged 30 to 39 with Graves disease. The chain links TRBV6-1 to TRBJ1-4; TRBD1 matches at 10 bases. CDR3 bases: TGTGCCAGCAGTGAAGGGGGGACAGGGGCTTGGCCGACTAATGAAAAACTGTTTTTT. It translates to CASSEGGTGAWPTNEKLFF.